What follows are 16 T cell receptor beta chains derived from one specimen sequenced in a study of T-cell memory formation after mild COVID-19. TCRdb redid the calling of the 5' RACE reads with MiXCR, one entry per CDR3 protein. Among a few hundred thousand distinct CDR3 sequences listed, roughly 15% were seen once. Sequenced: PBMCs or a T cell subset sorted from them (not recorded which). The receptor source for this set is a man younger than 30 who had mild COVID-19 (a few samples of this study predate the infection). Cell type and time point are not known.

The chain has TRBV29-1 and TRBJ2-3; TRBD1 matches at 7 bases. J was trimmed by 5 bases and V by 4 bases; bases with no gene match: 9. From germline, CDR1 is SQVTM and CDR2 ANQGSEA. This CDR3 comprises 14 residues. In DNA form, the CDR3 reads TGCAGCGTTGGGGGGACAGAGCTTGGAGATACGCAGTATTTT. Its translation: CSVGGTELGDTQYF.

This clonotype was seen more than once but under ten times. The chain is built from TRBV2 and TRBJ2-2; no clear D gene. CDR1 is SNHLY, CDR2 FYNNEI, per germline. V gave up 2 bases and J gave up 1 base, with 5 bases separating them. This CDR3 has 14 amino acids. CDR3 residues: CASSEIGNTGELFF. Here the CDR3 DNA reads TGTGCCAGCAGTGAAATAGGGAACACCGGGGAGCTGTTTTTT.

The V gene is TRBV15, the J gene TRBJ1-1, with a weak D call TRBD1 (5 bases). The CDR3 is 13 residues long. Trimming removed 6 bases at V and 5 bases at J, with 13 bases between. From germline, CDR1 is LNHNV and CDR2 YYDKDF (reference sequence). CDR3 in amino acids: CATRWGIGTEAFF. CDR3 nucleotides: TGTGCCACCAGATGGGGGATTGGTACTGAAGCTTTCTTT.

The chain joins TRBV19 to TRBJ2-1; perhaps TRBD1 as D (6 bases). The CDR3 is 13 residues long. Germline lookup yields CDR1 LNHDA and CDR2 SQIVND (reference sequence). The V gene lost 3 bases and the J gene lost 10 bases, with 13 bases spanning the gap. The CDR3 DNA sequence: TGTGCCAGTAGTATCACTCAGGGGTCGGAGCAGTTCTTC. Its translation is CASSITQGSEQFF.

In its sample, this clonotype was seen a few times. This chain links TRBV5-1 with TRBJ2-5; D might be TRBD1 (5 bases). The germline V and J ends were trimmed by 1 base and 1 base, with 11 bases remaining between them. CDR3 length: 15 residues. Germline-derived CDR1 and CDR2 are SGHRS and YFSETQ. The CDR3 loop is CASSLRQPTQETQYF. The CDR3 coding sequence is TGCGCCAGCAGCTTGAGACAGCCAACCCAAGAGACCCAGTACTTC.

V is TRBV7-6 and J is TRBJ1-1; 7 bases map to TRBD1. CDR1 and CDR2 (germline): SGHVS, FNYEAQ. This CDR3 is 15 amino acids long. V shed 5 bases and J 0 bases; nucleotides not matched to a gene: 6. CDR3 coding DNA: TGTGCCAGCAGCCCGACAGGGAACTTGAACACTGAAGCTTTCTTT. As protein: CASSPTGNLNTEAFF.

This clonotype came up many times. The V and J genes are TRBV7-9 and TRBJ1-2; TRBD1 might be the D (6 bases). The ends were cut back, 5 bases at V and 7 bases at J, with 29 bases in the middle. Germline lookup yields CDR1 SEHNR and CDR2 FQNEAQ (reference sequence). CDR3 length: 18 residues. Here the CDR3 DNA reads TGTGCCAGCAGCAGCTTTTTAGGGGGGGGACCGTACTTGTCTGGCTACACCTTC. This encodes CASSSFLGGGPYLSGYTF. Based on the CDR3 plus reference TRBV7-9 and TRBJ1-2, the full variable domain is DTGVSQNPRHKITKRGQNVTFRCDPISEHNRLYWYRQTLGQGPEFLTYFQNEAQLEKSRLLSDRFSAERPKGSFSTLEIQRTEQGDSAMYLCASSSFLGGGPYLSGYTFGSGTRLTVV.

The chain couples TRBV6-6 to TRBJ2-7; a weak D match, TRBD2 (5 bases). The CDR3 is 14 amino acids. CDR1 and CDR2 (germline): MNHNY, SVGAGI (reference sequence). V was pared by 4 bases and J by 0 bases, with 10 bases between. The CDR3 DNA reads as TGTGCCAGCAGTTCGACTATAGTCTCCTACGAGCAGTACTTC. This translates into CASSSTIVSYEQYF.

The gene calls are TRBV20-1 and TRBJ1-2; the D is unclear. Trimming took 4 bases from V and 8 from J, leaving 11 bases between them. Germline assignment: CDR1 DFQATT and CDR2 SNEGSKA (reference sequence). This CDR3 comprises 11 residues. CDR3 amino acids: CSATEGVGYTF. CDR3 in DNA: TGCAGTGCTACCGAGGGAGTAGGCTACACCTTC.

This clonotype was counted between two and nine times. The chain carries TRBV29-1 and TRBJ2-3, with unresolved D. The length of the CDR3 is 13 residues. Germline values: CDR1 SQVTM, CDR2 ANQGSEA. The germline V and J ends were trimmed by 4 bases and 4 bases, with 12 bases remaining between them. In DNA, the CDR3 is TGCAGCGTTGCGGGCCTAGTAGCAGATACGCAGTATTTT. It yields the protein CSVAGLVADTQYF.

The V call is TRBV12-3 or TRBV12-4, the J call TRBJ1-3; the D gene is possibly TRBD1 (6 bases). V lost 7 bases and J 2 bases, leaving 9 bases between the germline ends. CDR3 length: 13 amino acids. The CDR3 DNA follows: TGTGCCAGCACCAACAGGGCTGGAAACACCATATATTTT. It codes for CASTNRAGNTIYF.

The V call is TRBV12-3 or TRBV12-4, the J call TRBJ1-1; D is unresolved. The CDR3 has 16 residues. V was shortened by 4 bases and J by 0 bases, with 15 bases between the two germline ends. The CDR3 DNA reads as TGTGCCAGCAGTTCCTCCCCAGCAGAAATGAACACTGAAGCTTTCTTT. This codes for CASSSSPAEMNTEAFF.

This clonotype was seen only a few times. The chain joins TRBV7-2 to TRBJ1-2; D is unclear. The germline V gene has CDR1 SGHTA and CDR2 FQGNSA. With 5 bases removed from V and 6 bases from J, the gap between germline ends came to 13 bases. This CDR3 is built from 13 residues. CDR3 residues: CASSPRPTDGYTF. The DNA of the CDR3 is TGTGCCAGCAGCCCCCGGCCAACGGATGGCTACACCTTC.

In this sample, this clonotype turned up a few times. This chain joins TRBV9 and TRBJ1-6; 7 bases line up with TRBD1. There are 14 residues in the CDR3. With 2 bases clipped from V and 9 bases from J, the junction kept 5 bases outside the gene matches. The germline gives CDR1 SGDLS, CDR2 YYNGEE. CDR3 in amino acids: CASSVEGQVSPLHF. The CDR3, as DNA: TGTGCCAGCAGCGTCGAAGGACAGGTTTCACCCCTCCACTTT.

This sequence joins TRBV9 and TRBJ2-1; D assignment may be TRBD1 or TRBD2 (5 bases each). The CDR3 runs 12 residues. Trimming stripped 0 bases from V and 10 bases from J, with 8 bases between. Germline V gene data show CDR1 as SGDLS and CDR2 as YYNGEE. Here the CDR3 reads CASSVDGAEQFF. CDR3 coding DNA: TGTGCCAGCAGCGTAGACGGGGCCGAGCAGTTCTTC.

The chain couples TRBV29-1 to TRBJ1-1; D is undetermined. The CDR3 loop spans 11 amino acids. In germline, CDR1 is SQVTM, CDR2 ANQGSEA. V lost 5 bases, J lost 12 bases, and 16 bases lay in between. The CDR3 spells CSVNKSPRTFF. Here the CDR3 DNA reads TGCAGCGTTAATAAAAGCCCCCGAACTTTCTTT.